This record concerns one T cell receptor beta chain sequence. This CDR3 contains 13 residues. Trimming took 6 bases from V and 4 from J, leaving 12 bases between them. Germline V gene data show CDR1 as SGHTA and CDR2 as FQGNSA. Original processing methods: Estimation of nucleated cell counts was performed using reference gene primer amplification. Sequenced by immunoSEQ multiplex PCR; TCRdb stores in-frame clones only, minus some. V and J calls plus clone size are reproduced from that table; the DNA served to infer D and trimming. The repertoire holds around 140,000 clones, with 80% to 90% as singletons. The data were taken from a study of blood T cell repertoires in COVID-19. Study in general: Sites across the United States, Italy and Spain contributed samples from acute and convalescent COVID-19. The analysed material was cDNA or gDNA that came from T cells, B-cell-depleted T cells, or PBMCs.

Source material: peripheral blood. This TCR was sampled from a man in his fifties or sixties who had recovered from COVID-19. V usage is TRBV7-2 and J usage is TRBJ1-2, with no clear D. CDR3 region: CASSDQQFYGYTF. The CDR3 bases are TGTGCCAGCAGTGATCAACAGTTCTATGGCTACACCTTC.